This T cell receptor beta chain appears in the sequencing data of a study of cytomegalovirus exposure and HLA in healthy donors. Findings of the study overall: Across donors, presence/absence analyses took sequencing depth to be roughly uniform. In a later analysis, a missense DCLRE1C variant was linked to TCR beta V- and J-gene trimming. Altogether, some 170 TCR beta chains were recorded as cytomegalovirus-associated.

A remark on this clone: The antigen is unknown.

The PCR had 60 Vbeta and 13 Jbeta primers. Using immunoSEQ multiplex PCR, the repertoire was profiled, and TCRdb retains in-frame clones only, with some absent. The sample lists 130,000 or so clones; roughly 76% were seen once. This clonotype was sampled from a female donor in good health and CMV-seronegative. The sample taken for sequencing was PBMCs.

The CDR3 DNA reads TGTGCCAGCAGTCCTGGGGGGATCGGCGGCTACACCTTC. Amino acid sequence: CASSPGGIGGYTF. The chain links TRBV27 to TRBJ1-2; possibly TRBD1 for D (5 bases). Germline V gene sequence: CDR1 MNHEY, CDR2 SMNVEV (reference sequence). The CDR3 runs 13 residues. The V end was cut by 5 bases, the J end by 8 bases, with 15 bases between.